Following are 27 T cell receptor beta chains from one sample sequenced in a study of blood T cell repertoires in COVID-19. The assay was immunoSEQ multiplex PCR, and TCRdb's table has in-frame clones only and misses some. The table records about 140,000 clones, about nine tenths of them present only once. Input material: PBMCs or T cells enriched from blood (not recorded which). Receptor source: a man between 60 and 75 years old who had recovered from COVID-19.

This chain joins TRBV9 and TRBJ2-3; 11 bases agree with TRBD2. V shed 4 bases and J 6 bases; nucleotides not matched to a gene: 7. In germline, CDR1 is SGDLS, CDR2 YYNGEE. The CDR3 extends over 15 amino acids. The CDR3 is CASSPLAGGADTQYF. As DNA, the CDR3 is TGTGCCAGCAGCCCCTTAGCGGGAGGGGCGGATACGCAGTATTTT.

The CDR3 DNA sequence: TGTGCCAGCAGCTTGCTAGCGGGCCTATCCTACGAGCAGTACTTC. It translates to CASSLLAGLSYEQYF. This chain connects TRBV5-5 to TRBJ2-7; 8 positions match TRBD2. The CDR3 covers 15 residues. The germline CDR1 and CDR2 sequences are SGHKS and YYEKEE (reference sequence). The trim removed 1 base at V and 1 base at J, leaving 4 bases unmatched.

This clone was seen more than once but under ten times. The rearrangement links TRBV7-9 to TRBJ2-2, with 9 positions matching TRBD1. J lost 6 bases, V lost 5 bases, and 10 bases had no gene match. Germline V gene lookup returns CDR1 SEHNR and CDR2 FQNEAQ (reference sequence). This CDR3 has 16 amino acids. CDR3 in DNA: TGTGCCAGCAGCCCCTTGGGACAGGGTCAAGCCGGGGAGCTGTTTTTT. It specifies CASSPLGQGQAGELFF. Full variable domain (remainder filled in from reference TRBV7-9 and TRBJ2-2): DTGVSQNPRHKITKRGQNVTFRCDPISEHNRLYWYRQTLGQGPEFLTYFQNEAQLEKSRLLSDRFSAERPKGSFSTLEIQRTEQGDSAMYLCASSPLGQGQAGELFFGEGSRLTVL.

The chain employs TRBV4-2 and TRBJ2-7; 7 nucleotides line up with TRBD1. After removal of 1 base from V and 7 bases from J, the junction contained 10 bases not matched to a gene. CDR1 is LGHNA and CDR2 is YNFKEQ in the germline V gene. The CDR3 has 15 amino acids. DNA of the CDR3: TGTGCCAGCAGCCAAGGCGGGCAGGGGGAAAAAGAGCAGTACTTC. It yields the protein CASSQGGQGEKEQYF.

CDR3 residues: CASSRGTGGPYF. CDR3 nucleotides: TGTGCCAGCAGCCGCGGGACAGGGGGTCCGTACTTC. The rearrangement joins TRBV12-3 or TRBV12-4 to TRBJ2-7, with TRBD1 matching 11 bases. Trimming removed 6 bases from V and 12 bases from J; junction bases left unmatched: 7. The CDR3 consists of 12 residues.

The chain couples TRBV27 to TRBJ2-7, with 10 bases identical to TRBD2. This CDR3 contains 15 residues. Germline CDR1 reads MNHEY; CDR2 reads SMNVEV (reference sequence). J gave up 6 bases and V 3 bases, and 8 bases lay outside the gene matches. CDR3 in amino acids: CASSFLAGGSGEQYF. CDR3 in DNA: TGTGCCAGCAGTTTTTTAGCGGGAGGTTCGGGCGAGCAGTACTTC.

The chain joins TRBV7-3 to TRBJ2-4, with D maybe TRBD2 (6 bases). The CDR3 runs 14 residues. The V gene's germline CDR1 is SGHTA and CDR2 FQGTGA. V lost 3 bases and J lost 8, with 14 bases in between. The CDR3 here is CASSFTGVRDIQYF. The CDR3 bases are TGTGCCAGCAGCTTTACGGGAGTCCGAGACATTCAGTACTTC. Based on the CDR3 plus reference TRBV7-3 and TRBJ2-4, the full variable domain is GAGVSQTPSNKVTEKGKYVELRCDPISGHTALYWYRQSLGQGPEFLIYFQGTGAADDSGLPNDRFFAVRPEGSVSTLKIQRTERGDSAVYLCASSFTGVRDIQYFGAGTRLSVL.

The chain links TRBV18 to TRBJ1-6; 10 nucleotides agree with TRBD1. The CDR3 runs to 16 residues. V gave up 6 bases and J gave up 7 bases; unmatched junction bases: 9. The germline gives CDR1 KGHSH, CDR2 LQKENI. CDR3 amino acids: CASSHGTGARNSPLHF. The CDR3 DNA reads TGTGCCAGCTCCCATGGGACAGGGGCTCGGAATTCACCCCTCCACTTT.

CDR3 DNA: TGTGCCAGCAGCCAAGGGGCCCCGGGACAAGGATACAATGAGCAGTTCTTC. This translates into CASSQGAPGQGYNEQFF. V gene TRBV3-1 (or the pseudogene TRBV3-2) combines with J gene TRBJ2-1, with D possibly matching TRBD1 (6 bases). Germline loops: CDR1 LGHDT, CDR2 YNNKEL (reference sequence). The CDR3 sequence is 17 residues long. V lost 1 base and J lost 4, with 17 bases in between.

The chain joins TRBV6-5 to TRBJ2-7; D is possibly TRBD1 (6 bases). The V gene's germline CDR1 is MNHEY and CDR2 SVGAGI. V shed 7 bases and J shed 3 bases, with 13 bases lying between them. There are 13 residues in the CDR3. The CDR3 protein is CASTGQPIYEQYF. The DNA of the CDR3 is TGTGCCAGCACCGGACAGCCCATCTACGAGCAGTACTTC.

This clone was seen only once. The chain has TRBV19 and TRBJ2-3, with 11 bases matching TRBD2. This CDR3 is 17 amino acids long. With 3 bases clipped from V and 2 bases from J, the junction kept 7 bases outside the gene matches. CDR1 and CDR2 (germline): LNHDA, SQIVND (reference sequence). The CDR3 DNA follows: TGTGCCAGTAGTATCCTGACTAGCGGGGATAACACAGATACGCAGTATTTT. Translation gives CASSILTSGDNTDTQYF. Combining the CDR3 with reference TRBV19 and TRBJ2-3 gives the whole variable domain DGGITQSPKYLFRKEGQNVTLSCEQNLNHDAMYWYRQDPGQGLRLIYYSQIVNDFQKGDIAEGYSVSREKKESFPLTVTSAQKNPTAFYLCASSILTSGDNTDTQYFGPGTRLTVL.

The V and J genes are TRBV7-9 and TRBJ2-3; tentatively, D is TRBD1 (6 bases). The ends were cut back, 4 bases at V and 3 bases at J, with 8 bases in the middle. The CDR3 is 13 amino acids. Germline V gives CDR1 SEHNR, CDR2 FQNEAQ (reference sequence). The CDR3 loop reads CASSYRETDTQYF. In nucleotides, the CDR3 is TGTGCCAGCAGCTACAGGGAGACAGATACGCAGTATTTT.

This chain joins TRBV6-5 and TRBJ2-7; tentative D call: TRBD1 (5 bases). The length of the CDR3 is 12 residues. V gave up 7 bases and J gave up 9 bases, with 16 bases separating them. Germline CDR1 MNHEY, CDR2 SVGAGI. CDR3 sequence (DNA): TGTGCCAGCAATAACGCAGGGTCTGCGCAGTACTTC. Translated, it gives CASNNAGSAQYF.

The chain uses TRBV11-2 and TRBJ2-3; D not certain. Looked up from germline, CDR1 is SGHAT and CDR2 is FQNNGV. The length of the CDR3 is 15 residues. V lost 1 base and J lost 1, with 9 bases in between. Written as DNA, the CDR3 is TGTGCCAGCAGCTTAGGCCGGAGACGCACAGATACGCAGTATTTT. Translation: CASSLGRRRTDTQYF.

The rearrangement links TRBV19 to TRBJ2-7, with TRBD1 matching 11 bases. The CDR3 loop spans 14 amino acids. The junction had 2 bases not matched to a gene; V was cut back by 4 bases and J by 3 bases. Germline V gives CDR1 LNHDA, CDR2 SQIVND (reference sequence). In nucleotides, the CDR3 is TGTGCCAGTAGTACGGGACAGGGGGACTACGAGCAGTACTTC. Amino acids: CASSTGQGDYEQYF.

The chain joins TRBV9 to TRBJ1-1; D perhaps matches TRBD1 (5 bases). CDR3 length: 14 residues. Germline lookup yields CDR1 SGDLS and CDR2 YYNGEE. Trimming cost V 0 bases and J 3 bases, with 9 bases left between them. The CDR3 DNA sequence: TGTGCCAGCAGCGTAGTCCCGGGGGACACTGAAGCTTTCTTT. Encoded protein: CASSVVPGDTEAFF. Based on the CDR3 plus reference TRBV9 and TRBJ1-1, the full variable domain is DSGVTQTPKHLITATGQRVTLRCSPRSGDLSVYWYQQSLDQGLQFLIQYYNGEERAKGNILERFSAQQFPDLHSELNLSSLELGDSALYFCASSVVPGDTEAFFGQGTRLTVV.

The rearrangement joins TRBV6-1 to TRBJ2-7; 7 bases line up with TRBD1. CDR3 length: 15 residues. Per germline, CDR1 MNHNS and CDR2 SASEGT. Trimming at V came to 1 base and at J to 0 bases, leaving 3 bases not matched to a gene. As DNA, the CDR3 is TGTGCCAGCAGTGAAGGGGGACAGAGCTCCTACGAGCAGTACTTC. Residues: CASSEGGQSSYEQYF.

The chain carries TRBV12-3 or TRBV12-4 and TRBJ2-1; 7 bases line up with TRBD1. The trim removed 3 bases at V and 12 bases at J, leaving 8 bases unmatched. The CDR3 runs to 13 residues. CDR3 nucleotide sequence: TGTGCCAGCAGTTTGGCCTCCCGACAGGGGCAGTTCTTC. It codes for CASSLASRQGQFF.

This clone is a singleton in its sample. This rearrangement joins TRBV2 to TRBJ2-7, with D tentatively TRBD1 (6 bases). CDR3 length: 12 amino acids. Trimming took off 5 bases at V and 6 bases at J, with 11 bases between the two ends. CDR1 is SNHLY, CDR2 FYNNEI, per germline. Here the CDR3 reads CASSMGQIEQYF. The CDR3 DNA follows: TGTGCCAGCAGTATGGGACAAATCGAGCAGTACTTC.

This clone was seen only once. The J gene is TRBJ2-7, the V gene TRBV18; 11 bases line up with TRBD2. Germline V gene lookup returns CDR1 KGHSH and CDR2 LQKENI. With 6 bases clipped from V and 3 bases from J, the junction kept 4 bases outside the gene matches. This CDR3 contains 14 residues. The CDR3 nucleotides are TGTGCCAGCTCCCCCGGACTAGCGGGCTACGAGCAGTACTTC. Translation gives CASSPGLAGYEQYF.

V is TRBV29-1 and J is TRBJ2-7, with 10 bases identical to TRBD2. Looked up from germline, CDR1 is SQVTM and CDR2 is ANQGSEA. V trimming: 5 bases; J trimming: 5 bases; junction bases outside the gene matches: 3. This CDR3 spans 12 amino acids. CDR3 nucleotides: TGCAGCGTTACCGGGACTAGCGACGAGCAGTACTTC. Residues: CSVTGTSDEQYF.

The chain links TRBV3-1 (or the pseudogene TRBV3-2) to TRBJ2-1, with a possible D match to TRBD1 (6 bases). Germline V gene sequence: CDR1 LGHDT, CDR2 YNNKEL (reference sequence). The V end lost 4 bases, the J end lost 6 bases, and 13 bases lay between the germline ends. This CDR3 spans 14 amino acids. CDR3 DNA sequence: TGTGCCAGCAGCCTGTGGGGACACTCCAATGAGCAGTTCTTC. Translated, it gives CASSLWGHSNEQFF.

This clone was seen a single time. The chain uses TRBV7-2 and TRBJ2-2; TRBD2 agrees at 10 bases. The CDR3 totals 15 residues. Germline lookup yields CDR1 SGHTA and CDR2 FQGNSA. V lost 5 bases to trimming and J lost 7 bases; unmatched junction nucleotides: 7. CDR3 residues: CASSRGLAVIGELFF. The CDR3 region has the DNA TGTGCCAGCAGCCGCGGACTAGCGGTTATCGGGGAGCTGTTTTTT.

The chain recombines TRBV7-9 with TRBJ1-1; D might be TRBD1 (6 bases). The ends were cut back, 6 bases at V and 5 bases at J, with 16 bases in the middle. CDR1 and CDR2 from the germline V gene are SEHNR and FQNEAQ (reference sequence). The CDR3 contains 14 residues. CDR3 DNA sequence: TGTGCCAGCAGTACGAGGGGGGGCCGGACTGAAGCTTTCTTT. Protein product: CASSTRGGRTEAFF.

The gene calls are TRBV14 and TRBJ1-1; 7 positions match TRBD1. The length of the CDR3 is 17 residues. Germline-derived CDR1 and CDR2 are SGHDN and FVKESK. Germline trimming cut 1 base from V and 0 bases from J; bases unmatched to any gene: 8. CDR3 amino acids: CASSQARGDGMNTEAFF. CDR3 DNA sequence: TGTGCCAGCAGCCAAGCCAGGGGGGACGGCATGAACACTGAAGCTTTCTTT.

V is TRBV7-2 and J is TRBJ2-7, with D possibly matching TRBD2 (6 bases). The V end was cut by 8 bases, the J end by 0 bases, with 11 bases between. CDR3 length: 13 amino acids. In germline, CDR1 is SGHTA, CDR2 FQGNSA. The CDR3 loop is CASGLATSYEQYF. The CDR3 region has the DNA TGTGCCAGCGGTCTAGCGACCTCCTACGAGCAGTACTTC.

The chain links TRBV19 to TRBJ1-1; perhaps TRBD1 as D (6 bases). The CDR3 spans 14 residues. The V end lost 5 bases, the J end lost 5 bases, and 15 bases lay between the germline ends. Germline V gene data show CDR1 as LNHDA and CDR2 as SQIVND (reference sequence). CDR3 bases: TGTGCCAGTAGTCAAACAGGGATCTCGACTGAAGCTTTCTTT. Amino acid sequence: CASSQTGISTEAFF.